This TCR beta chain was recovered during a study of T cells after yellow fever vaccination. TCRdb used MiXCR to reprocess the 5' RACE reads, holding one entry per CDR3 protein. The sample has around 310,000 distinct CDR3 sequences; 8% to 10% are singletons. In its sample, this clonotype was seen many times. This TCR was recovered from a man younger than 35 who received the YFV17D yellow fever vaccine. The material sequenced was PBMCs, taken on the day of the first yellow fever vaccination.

The CDR3 DNA reads TGTGCCAGCAGTTTAGTGGGGGCTTCTGCTGATTCACCCCTCCACTTT. Translation gives CASSLVGASADSPLHF. The chain combines TRBV12-3 or TRBV12-4 with TRBJ1-6; D perhaps matches TRBD1 (6 bases). Trimming left V 1 base short and J 8 bases short, with 15 bases between. The CDR3 has 16 amino acids.